These 3 T cell receptor beta chains originate from one sample sequenced in a study of blood T cell repertoires in COVID-19. The table came from immunoSEQ multiplex PCR; TCRdb's copy has only in-frame clones and leaves some out. The sample has 150,000 to 200,000 clones, roughly 86% seen once. Material: peripheral blood. These receptors came from a man in his forties or fifties who had recovered from COVID-19.

This clone was seen a few times. The rearrangement links TRBV9 to TRBJ1-1, with 7 bases that match TRBD1. There are 14 residues in the CDR3. V lost 3 bases to trimming and J lost 0 bases; unmatched junction nucleotides: 2. Germline V gene sequence: CDR1 SGDLS, CDR2 YYNGEE. The CDR3 loop reads CASSAGTVNTEAFF. The CDR3 region has the DNA TGTGCCAGCAGCGCCGGGACAGTGAACACTGAAGCTTTCTTT.

The chain has TRBV18 and TRBJ1-4; TRBD1 agrees at 11 bases. J gave up 8 bases and V 3 bases, and 5 bases lay outside the gene matches. Germline assignment: CDR1 KGHSH and CDR2 LQKENI. The CDR3 runs to 15 residues. This CDR3 is CASSPGQGAVEKLFF. The CDR3, as DNA: TGTGCCAGCTCACCCGGACAGGGGGCCGTAGAAAAACTGTTTTTT. The full variable domain, rest sourced from reference TRBV18 and TRBJ1-4, is NAGVMQNPRHLVRRRGQEARLRCSPMKGHSHVYWYRQLPEEGLKFMVYLQKENIIDESGMPKERFSAEFPKEGPSILRIQQVVRGDSAAYFCASSPGQGAVEKLFFGSGTQLSVL.

The chain carries TRBV28 and TRBJ2-3; a weak D match, TRBD2 (6 bases). The CDR3 sequence is 15 residues long. Germline CDR1 and CDR2: MDHEN and SYDVKM. Trimming removed 3 bases at V and 4 bases at J, with 14 bases between. The CDR3, as DNA: TGTGCCAGCAGTTTGTACGGGAGTGTCGCAGATACGCAGTATTTT. As protein: CASSLYGSVADTQYF.